The 21 T cell receptor beta chains in this list originate from one sample, sequenced in a study of T-cell reconstitution after alpha-beta-depleted transplantation in children. Unique molecular identifiers were incorporated when the TCRbeta library was constructed. TCRdb redid the calling of the PCR reads with MiXCR, one entry per CDR3 protein. Found here are 250,000 to 400,000 distinct CDR3 sequences, more than 20% of them singletons; the top ten hold roughly 11%. The sequencing here drew on PBMCs, mostly from graft donor cells, taken 180 days after TCRalphabeta/CD19-depleted stem cell transplant. These TCRs come from a male patient younger than 18 who had a stem cell transplant for acute lymphoblastic leukemia, so the T cells may come from the graft donor.

This chain links TRBV5-1 with TRBJ1-3; 10 bases are a match to TRBD1. Germline V gene data show CDR1 as SGHRS and CDR2 as YFSETQ. The CDR3 is made up of 16 amino acids. V was pared by 4 bases and J by 2 bases, with 6 bases of the junction left unmatched. This chain's CDR3 is CASSPNDRGPGNTIYF. CDR3 nucleotide sequence: TGCGCCAGCAGCCCAAACGACAGGGGGCCTGGAAACACCATATATTTT.

The gene calls are TRBV20-1 and TRBJ2-1, with 9 positions matching TRBD2. The CDR3 length is 15 residues. V was clipped by 6 bases and J by 4 bases; unmatched bases: 10. In germline, CDR1 is DFQATT, CDR2 SNEGSKA (reference sequence). The chain's CDR3 is CSAPTLAGRYNEQFF. The CDR3 coding sequence is TGCAGTGCGCCAACCCTAGCGGGACGATACAATGAGCAGTTCTTC.

This clonotype was recorded a few times. The chain employs TRBV5-1 and TRBJ2-2, with D uncertain. Germline CDR1 reads SGHRS; CDR2 reads YFSETQ. The CDR3 is 14 residues long. The CDR3 DNA follows: TGCGCTAGCCGCGAGAGGCTGGAGACCGGGGAGCTGTTTTTT. Its protein product is CASRERLETGELFF. The full variable domain, with the rest looked up from reference TRBV5-1 and TRBJ2-2, is KAGVTQTPRYLIKTRGQQVTLSCSPISGHRSVSWYQQTPGQGLQFLFEYFSETQRNKGNFPGRFSGRQFSNSRSEMNVSTLELGDSALYLCASRERLETGELFFGEGSRLTVL.

The chain recombines TRBV7-9 with TRBJ2-5, with TRBD1 matching 7 bases. The germline CDR1 and CDR2 sequences are SEHNR and FQNEAQ (reference sequence). The J segment lost 1 base and the V segment lost 3 bases, leaving 8 bases of the junction unmatched. The CDR3 loop spans 16 amino acids. The chain's CDR3 is CASSFGVWTGQETQYF. The CDR3 bases are TGTGCCAGCAGCTTTGGGGTGTGGACAGGCCAAGAGACCCAGTACTTC.

This clonotype has only a few counts. The chain employs TRBV18 and TRBJ1-1; TRBD1 is a possible D gene (5 bases). Germline loops: CDR1 KGHSH, CDR2 LQKENI. The CDR3 has 13 amino acids. V was clipped by 3 bases and J by 6 bases, with 11 bases between them. CDR3 loop: CASSPLRVSEAFF. DNA of the CDR3: TGTGCCAGCTCACCCCTCAGGGTCTCTGAAGCTTTCTTT.

The chain combines TRBV24-1 with TRBJ2-1; 7 bases agree with TRBD2. The CDR3 totals 13 residues. CDR1 and CDR2 from the germline V gene are KGHDR and SFDVKD. J was trimmed by 6 bases and V by 9 bases; bases with no gene match: 7. CDR3: CATSAGRSNEQFF. The DNA for the CDR3 is TGTGCCACCTCAGCGGGACGGAGCAATGAGCAGTTCTTC.

The genes are TRBV12-3 or TRBV12-4 and TRBJ2-1, with 12 bases fitting TRBD2. With V trimmed by 7 bases and J by 3 bases, 13 bases remained unmatched. CDR3 length: 18 amino acids. Here the CDR3 DNA reads TGTGCCAGCACCGACCCTAGGACTAGCGGGACAAACTACAATGAGCAGTTCTTC. Protein product: CASTDPRTSGTNYNEQFF.

The chain employs TRBV15 and TRBJ1-4, with D unclear. The CDR3 length is 14 residues. Trimming cost V 0 bases and J 6 bases, with 8 bases left between them. Germline assignment: CDR1 LNHNV and CDR2 YYDKDF (reference sequence). The CDR3 is CATSRDTLYEKLFF. Written as DNA, the CDR3 is TGTGCCACCAGCAGAGATACACTTTATGAAAAACTGTTTTTT. Together with reference TRBV15 and TRBJ1-4, the CDR3 gives the full variable domain: DAMVIQNPRYQVTQFGKPVTLSCSQTLNHNVMYWYQQKSSQAPKLLFHYYDKDFNNEADTPDNFQSRRPNTSFCFLDIRSPGLGDTAMYLCATSRDTLYEKLFFGSGTQLSVL.

This clonotype occurred once. This CDR3 is CASSLEIRYHYEQYF. The DNA of the CDR3 is TGTGCCAGCAGCTTGGAAATAAGGTATCACTACGAGCAGTACTTC. This rearrangement joins TRBV5-6 to TRBJ2-7; D is unresolved. The germline V gene encodes CDR1 SGHDT and CDR2 YYEEEE. The CDR3 has 15 residues. V lost 0 bases, J lost 3 bases, and 13 bases lay in between.

The J gene is TRBJ1-4, the V gene TRBV5-1; D is unclear. Germline V gives CDR1 SGHRS, CDR2 YFSETQ. V was pared by 2 bases and J by 3 bases, with 11 bases between. The CDR3 spans 15 residues. The CDR3 coding sequence is TGCGCCAGCAGCTTCTCGCCTGGGGCTAATGAAAAACTGTTTTTT. Translation gives CASSFSPGANEKLFF. The full variable domain, its missing parts supplied by reference TRBV5-1 and TRBJ1-4, is KAGVTQTPRYLIKTRGQQVTLSCSPISGHRSVSWYQQTPGQGLQFLFEYFSETQRNKGNFPGRFSGRQFSNSRSEMNVSTLELGDSALYLCASSFSPGANEKLFFGSGTQLSVL.

A few counts support this clonotype. The chain uses TRBV12-3 or TRBV12-4 and TRBJ2-3, with 8 bases aligning to TRBD2. Trimming at V came to 3 bases and at J to 2 bases, leaving 13 bases not matched to a gene. The CDR3 extends over 18 amino acids. The CDR3 sequence is CASSFPTLSGSVTDTQYF. The DNA for the CDR3 is TGTGCCAGCAGTTTCCCCACTTTGAGCGGGAGTGTCACAGATACGCAGTATTTT.

This clonotype came up a few times. This chain uses TRBV11-2 with TRBJ2-1, with TRBD1 matching over 10 bases. This CDR3 has 14 amino acids. Unmatched junction bases numbered 5, after V lost 5 bases and J lost 7 bases. Germline V lookup: CDR1 SGHAT, CDR2 FQNNGV. CDR3 nucleotides: TGTGCCAGCAGCCAGACAGGGGGCAGGAATGAGCAGTTCTTC. It encodes CASSQTGGRNEQFF.

This chain joins TRBV5-8 and TRBJ2-2; D might be TRBD1 or TRBD2, each matching 5 bases. Trimming shortened V by 3 bases and J by 6 bases, and 12 bases separated the two germline ends. The CDR3 spans 14 residues. Germline V gene lookup returns CDR1 SGHTS and CDR2 YDEGEE. The CDR3 nucleotides read TGTGCCAGCAGCTACCGGGACCTCGCCGGGGAGCTGTTTTTT. Protein sequence: CASSYRDLAGELFF. The entire variable domain, with the rest obtained from reference TRBV5-8 and TRBJ2-2, is as follows: EAGVTQSPTHLIKTRGQQATLRCSPISGHTSVYWYQQALGLGLQFLLWYDEGEERNRGNFPPRFSGRQFPNYSSELNVNALELEDSALYLCASSYRDLAGELFFGEGSRLTVL.

This clonotype has a handful of counts. The gene calls are TRBV29-1 and TRBJ2-7; TRBD2 is a possible D gene (5 bases). The CDR3 spans 14 residues. V lost 3 bases to trimming and J lost 2 bases, with 14 bases between them. Germline V lookup: CDR1 SQVTM, CDR2 ANQGSEA. CDR3 coding DNA: TGCAGCGTTGATGAGGGCGCGCCCCCCTACGAGCAGTACTTC. Its protein product is CSVDEGAPPYEQYF.

This clonotype was detected a few times. This chain joins TRBV28 and TRBJ2-7; TRBD1 is a possible D gene (6 bases). This CDR3 has 17 amino acids. Trimming left V 2 bases short and J 10 bases short, with 27 bases between. CDR1 is MDHEN and CDR2 is SYDVKM in the germline V gene. CDR3 sequence: CASSLVGVPGDTTLQYF. CDR3 DNA: TGTGCCAGCAGTTTAGTGGGAGTCCCCGGGGACACAACCCTCCAGTACTTC.

This clonotype turned up a few times. This chain links TRBV6-2 or TRBV6-3 with TRBJ2-7; perhaps TRBD2 as D (5 bases). The CDR3 has 15 residues. The germline gives CDR1 MNHEY, CDR2 SVGEGT. The ends were cut back, 8 bases at V and 0 bases at J, with 17 bases in the middle. The DNA of the CDR3 is TGTGCCAGCGGTCTATTTGGACTTACCTCCTACGAGCAGTACTTC. The encoded protein is CASGLFGLTSYEQYF.

This clonotype was counted ten times or more. The V and J genes are TRBV5-1 and TRBJ1-1, with 11 bases identical to TRBD1. Losses at the gene ends were 3 bases for V and 0 bases for J; bases not matched to a gene: 4. There are 16 residues in the CDR3. From germline, CDR1 is SGHRS and CDR2 YFSETQ. The CDR3 DNA sequence: TGCGCCAGCAGCTCGGGACAGGGGGTCATGAACACTGAAGCTTTCTTT. Its protein product is CASSSGQGVMNTEAFF.

This clonotype was found a few times. The CDR3 does not end in the conserved phenylalanine or tryptophan, so this is likely a read error. The chain recombines TRBV9 with TRBJ2-7; TRBD2 matches at 8 bases. Germline V gene lookup returns CDR1 SGDLS and CDR2 YYNGEE. The CDR3 runs to 15 residues. V dropped 4 bases and J dropped 7; count of bases not matched to a gene: 13. The CDR3 is CASSLTGGPTWEQYL. The DNA of the CDR3 is TGTGCCAGCAGCTTGACGGGAGGGCCTACGTGGGAGCAGTACCTC.

This clonotype was observed a few times. The chain recombines TRBV11-2 with TRBJ2-3, with 8 bases identical to TRBD2. V lost 5 bases and J lost 1; bases outside the gene matches: 5. The CDR3 runs to 15 residues. Looked up from germline, CDR1 is SGHAT and CDR2 is FQNNGV. In DNA form, the CDR3 reads TGTGCCAGCAGCCTAACGACTAGCGGCACAGATACGCAGTATTTT. Residues: CASSLTTSGTDTQYF.

V is TRBV6-5 and J is TRBJ1-2, with D perhaps TRBD1 (5 bases). Germline-derived CDR1 and CDR2 are MNHEY and SVGAGI. The CDR3 spans 16 residues. Between the trimmed V and J ends, which lost 0 bases and 1 base, there was a span of 12 bases. The DNA for the CDR3 is TGTGCCAGCAGTTACTCTTCAGGGTGGGGTAACTATGGCTACACCTTC. Its protein is CASSYSSGWGNYGYTF.

The V call is TRBV5-1, the J call TRBJ2-3; TRBD1 is a possible D gene (5 bases). Germline CDR1 and CDR2: SGHRS and YFSETQ. This CDR3 is 15 amino acids long. V lost 9 bases, J lost 0 bases, and 17 bases lay in between. The CDR3: CATTHGRASTDTQYF. The CDR3 nucleotides are TGCGCCACCACCCATGGCAGGGCTAGCACAGATACGCAGTATTTT.